Described below is a single T cell receptor (beta chain) sequence and its context. The use of a sample-barcoded 5' primer and a J-beta primer mix characterized a second PCR of about 6 to 11 cycles. Each CDR3 protein is one row after TCRdb ran MiXCR on the 5' RACE reads. This table has under 2 million distinct CDR3 sequences, about 35% appearing once. With 5 bases clipped from V and 2 bases from J, the junction kept 16 bases outside the gene matches. The CDR3 loop spans 18 amino acids. Looked up from germline, CDR1 is SQVTM and CDR2 is ANQGSEA. Drawing of peripheral blood yielded 7.5 to 10 milliliters from each donor. These data come from a study of blood T cells in healthy people across ages.

Sequencing was done on a sample of blood. The chain has TRBV29-1 and TRBJ1-2; 11 nucleotides agree with TRBD1. The TCR comes from a woman younger than 45 in good health. The CDR3 is CSVPGILDRGLNNYGYTF. CDR3 sequence (DNA): TGCAGCGTTCCAGGGATACTGGACAGGGGGCTTAACAACTATGGCTACACCTTC.